The sequence of this T cell receptor beta chain was determined in a study of T cell responses to AZD1222 COVID-19 vaccine. Study in general: Some second doses came at about 4 weeks and others at about 12 weeks; these were pooled. Whole-study results and caveats: Samples come after the peak T cell response, not at day 14.

To note about this clone: Antigen specificity is unknown.

Some clones are missing from TCRdb's copy, which holds only in-frame ones; the method was immunoSEQ multiplex PCR. The table includes some 120,000 clones, 70% to 90% detected once. Trimming shortened V by 0 bases and J by 7 bases, and 4 bases separated the two germline ends. Germline assignment: CDR1 MNHEY and CDR2 SVGAGI. CDR3 length: 13 amino acids. This chain connects TRBV6-5 to TRBJ1-6; D uncertain. The source is an adult in good health. The material was peripheral blood, obtained on day 0 of AZD1222 vaccination. The CDR3 coding sequence is TGTGCCAGCAGTTACTCGTGGAATTCACCCCTCCACTTT. It is translated as CASSYSWNSPLHF.